This entry lists 25 T cell receptor beta chains sequenced from one sample in a study of response to subunit inactivated influenza vaccine. Each CDR3 protein is one row after TCRdb ran MiXCR on the RT-PCR reads. This sample has approximately 530,000 distinct CDR3 sequences, with less than 10% found just once. Sequenced here: PBMCs from blood, sampled less than 30 months after vaccination. The source of these receptors is a man aged 45 to 70 who received an inactivated influenza vaccine.

This clonotype was seen many times. The V gene is TRBV7-2, the J gene TRBJ2-5, with 8 bases fitting TRBD1. The CDR3 contains 15 residues. V gave up 5 bases and J gave up 1 base; unmatched junction bases: 6. Germline V gene lookup returns CDR1 SGHTA and CDR2 FQGNSA. DNA of the CDR3: TGTGCCAGCAGCCGACAGGGGAAGAGCCAAGAGACCCAGTACTTC. Its protein is CASSRQGKSQETQYF.

The chain couples TRBV6-2 or TRBV6-3 to TRBJ1-1; tentatively, D is TRBD1 (5 bases). Germline CDR1 MNHEY, CDR2 SVGEGT. This CDR3 has 13 residues. The V and J ends lost 6 bases and 3 bases respectively, with 11 bases between them. This chain's CDR3 is CASRAGQDTEAFF. In DNA form, the CDR3 reads TGTGCCAGCAGAGCAGGGCAGGACACTGAAGCTTTCTTT.

The rearrangement joins TRBV15 to TRBJ2-5, with 7 bases matching TRBD1. This CDR3 contains 15 residues. CDR1 and CDR2 (germline): LNHNV, YYDKDF (reference sequence). V gave up 6 bases and J gave up 2 bases; unmatched junction bases: 9. The CDR3 sequence: CATRDTGTVQETQYF. The CDR3 nucleotides are TGTGCCACCAGGGATACCGGGACAGTTCAAGAGACCCAGTACTTC.

Many counts were recorded for this clonotype. The chain recombines TRBV2 with TRBJ1-1, with a weak D call TRBD1 (6 bases). This CDR3 comprises 17 residues. The V gene lost 5 bases and the J gene lost 0 bases, with 19 bases spanning the gap. Germline V gene data show CDR1 as SNHLY and CDR2 as FYNNEI. For the CDR3, the DNA is TGTGCCAGCAGTCGGACAGCAGGAGGATTCATGAACACTGAAGCTTTCTTT. It codes for CASSRTAGGFMNTEAFF.

The chain carries TRBV6-2 or TRBV6-3 and TRBJ2-5; 10 bases align to TRBD2. J gave up 5 bases and V 4 bases, and 7 bases lay outside the gene matches. The CDR3 sequence is 15 residues long. The germline gives CDR1 MNHEY, CDR2 SVGEGT. DNA for the CDR3: TGTGCCAGCAGTTCCACTAGCGGGGAACGGGAGACCCAGTACTTC. Translating it yields CASSSTSGERETQYF.

In its sample, this clonotype was seen a few times. The chain recombines TRBV4-2 with TRBJ2-7; D might be TRBD1 (6 bases). V gave up 4 bases and J gave up 2 bases, with 12 bases separating them. CDR1 and CDR2 (germline): LGHNA, YNFKEQ. This CDR3 region has 14 residues. The CDR3 here is CASSPHRETYEQYF. DNA of the CDR3: TGTGCCAGCAGCCCGCACAGGGAAACCTACGAGCAGTACTTC.

This clonotype was picked up many times. This rearrangement joins TRBV20-1 to TRBJ2-5, with D possibly being TRBD1 (6 bases). Germline-derived CDR1 and CDR2 are DFQATT and SNEGSKA (reference sequence). The CDR3 has 15 amino acids. The V end lost 6 bases, the J end lost 1 base, and 18 bases lay between the germline ends. In DNA form, the CDR3 reads TGCAGTGCCCCCGACAGGCAGGGGACCCAAGAGACCCAGTACTTC. This gives the protein CSAPDRQGTQETQYF.

The chain links TRBV12-3 or TRBV12-4 to TRBJ1-5, with a tentative D call TRBD1 (6 bases). The ends were cut back, 4 bases at V and 5 bases at J, with 15 bases in the middle. This CDR3 is 15 amino acids long. The CDR3 sequence: CASSSSRGYDQPQHF. CDR3 sequence (DNA): TGTGCCAGCAGTTCTTCTAGGGGGTATGATCAGCCCCAGCATTTT.

This chain uses TRBV6-5 with TRBJ2-5, with D tentatively TRBD1 (6 bases). CDR1 and CDR2 (germline): MNHEY, SVGAGI. The CDR3 is 15 residues long. V was cut by 4 bases and J by 5 bases, with 17 bases left in between. CDR3 in DNA: TGTGCCAGCAGTTCCCAATTTGGGGGCGGTGAGACCCAGTACTTC. Its translation: CASSSQFGGGETQYF.

The chain couples TRBV28 to TRBJ1-2; weak D call: TRBD1 (5 bases). Trimming stripped 5 bases from V and 6 bases from J, with 13 bases between. The CDR3 totals 13 residues. Germline V CDR1 and CDR2: MDHEN, SYDVKM. The CDR3 DNA reads TGTGCCAGCAGTCCCCCAGGGCGGGATGGCTACACCTTC. Its protein product is CASSPPGRDGYTF.

This clonotype was found many times. This rearrangement joins TRBV10-2 to TRBJ2-1; D uncertain. V lost 6 bases, J lost 2 bases, and 14 bases lay in between. The CDR3 length is 15 residues. The V gene's germline CDR1 is WSHSY and CDR2 SAAADI. Here the CDR3 DNA reads TGCGCCAGCAGCCCTGCGCTTAGCACCTACAATGAGCAGTTCTTC. This encodes CASSPALSTYNEQFF.

The chain combines TRBV2 with TRBJ2-2; the D gene is possibly TRBD2 (9 bases). CDR1 is SNHLY, CDR2 FYNNEI, per germline. V was clipped by 11 bases and J by 0 bases, with 31 bases between them. This CDR3 has 20 amino acids. The CDR3, as DNA: TGTGCCGCAAGCGGGGGGAGAGGACAGGGACGAGTCGCGAACACCGGGGAGCTGTTTTTT. This codes for CAASGGRGQGRVANTGELFF.

This clonotype was counted between two and nine times. The rearrangement uses TRBV9 and TRBJ2-2; 7 nucleotides agree with TRBD2. V lost 0 bases, J lost 5 bases, and 4 bases stayed unmatched. From germline, CDR1 is SGDLS and CDR2 YYNGEE. The CDR3 is 15 amino acids. In DNA form, the CDR3 reads TGTGCCAGCAGCGTAGGGGCGGGAGTGACCGGGGAGCTGTTTTTT. This translates into CASSVGAGVTGELFF.

This rearrangement joins TRBV4-2 to TRBJ1-5; D perhaps matches TRBD1 (6 bases). Germline V gene sequence: CDR1 LGHNA, CDR2 YNFKEQ. The CDR3 covers 16 residues. V lost 3 bases to trimming and J lost 6 bases, with 18 bases between them. The CDR3 DNA is TGTGCCAGCAGCCAGGTTGGGACACGGGGGTCTCAGCCCCAGCATTTT. It specifies CASSQVGTRGSQPQHF.

This clonotype was recorded many times. This chain uses TRBV20-1 with TRBJ2-4, with a weak D call TRBD1 (6 bases). The CDR3 length is 13 residues. V lost 3 bases and J 8 bases, leaving 14 bases between the germline ends. Germline lookup yields CDR1 DFQATT and CDR2 SNEGSKA (reference sequence). The CDR3 DNA follows: TGCAGTGCTAGGCCAAAAGGGGGAGACATTCAGTACTTC. This codes for CSARPKGGDIQYF.

The chain carries TRBV5-4 and TRBJ2-1; D remains unclear. Germline CDR1 is SGHNT and CDR2 is YYREEE (reference sequence). The CDR3 extends over 14 amino acids. The V end lost 3 bases, the J end lost 7 bases, and 14 bases lay between the germline ends. CDR3: CASSSSDLPNEQFF. CDR3 nucleotide sequence: TGTGCCAGCAGCTCTAGTGATCTACCGAATGAGCAGTTCTTC.

Ten or more counts support this clonotype. V is TRBV3-1 and J is TRBJ2-2; 10 bases match TRBD1. This CDR3 has 14 residues. Germline CDR1 and CDR2: LGHDT and YNNKEL (reference sequence). V shed 4 bases and J 5 bases; nucleotides not matched to a gene: 1. CDR3 bases: TGTGCCAGCAGCCCGGGACAGGGGACCGGGGAGCTGTTTTTT. Its translation is CASSPGQGTGELFF.

V gene TRBV4-3 combines with J gene TRBJ1-1, with 9 nucleotides matching TRBD1. This CDR3 region has 15 residues. The ends lost 1 base at V and 7 bases at J; junction bases unmatched: 7. CDR1 is LGHNA and CDR2 is YSLEER in the germline V gene. CDR3 loop: CASSQGRTGAIEAFF. The CDR3 DNA sequence: TGCGCCAGCAGCCAAGGTAGGACAGGGGCTATTGAAGCTTTCTTT.

A few counts support this clonotype. The rearrangement uses TRBV20-1 and TRBJ2-3, with D tentatively TRBD1 (5 bases). Germline CDR1 DFQATT, CDR2 SNEGSKA (reference sequence). The V end lost 6 bases, the J end lost 6 bases, and 16 bases lay between the germline ends. The CDR3 contains 13 residues. In DNA form, the CDR3 reads TGCAGTGCCACACAGGCAGTCGAGGATACGCAGTATTTT. Translated, it gives CSATQAVEDTQYF.

The sample holds many counts of this clonotype. The chain has TRBV5-1 and TRBJ2-5; D unclear. CDR3 size: 13 residues. The germline V and J ends were trimmed by 1 base and 2 bases, with 6 bases remaining between them. Germline V gene sequence: CDR1 SGHRS, CDR2 YFSETQ. CDR3 nucleotides: TGCGCCAGCAGCTTGTTCAATCAAGAGACCCAGTACTTC. Translation: CASSLFNQETQYF.

This clonotype was seen repeatedly, ten times or more. V usage is TRBV7-2 and J usage is TRBJ1-2, with D uncertain. Germline lookup yields CDR1 SGHTA and CDR2 FQGNSA. V was cut by 5 bases and J by 5 bases, with 3 bases left in between. The CDR3 spans 10 residues. The CDR3 nucleotides read TGTGCCAGCAGCCTATATGGCTACACCTTC. Amino acid sequence: CASSLYGYTF.

CDR3 sequence: CASTPQGSQETQYF. The CDR3 bases are TGTGCCAGCACTCCCCAGGGGTCCCAAGAGACCCAGTACTTC. V and J are TRBV27 and TRBJ2-5, with D tentatively TRBD1 (6 bases). Trimming cost V 7 bases and J 1 base, with 13 bases left between them. The germline gives CDR1 MNHEY, CDR2 SMNVEV (reference sequence). The CDR3 covers 14 residues.

This clonotype has at least ten counts. The chain links TRBV7-9 to TRBJ2-1; 9 bases line up with TRBD2. Germline V CDR1 and CDR2: SEHNR, FQNEAQ (reference sequence). V was clipped by 5 bases and J by 8 bases; unmatched bases: 13. This CDR3 comprises 16 residues. The CDR3 region has the DNA TGTGCCAGCAGCCCACCTTTGCGGGGGGGCGGGGATGAGCAGTTCTTC. Translated, it gives CASSPPLRGGGDEQFF.

There are many counts of this clonotype. The V gene is TRBV28, the J gene TRBJ2-2; no definite D call. The CDR3 runs to 16 residues. Germline loops: CDR1 MDHEN, CDR2 SYDVKM. Trimming left V 5 bases short and J 0 bases short, with 13 bases between. The CDR3 loop reads CASSPLGRANTGELFF. In DNA form, the CDR3 reads TGTGCCAGCAGTCCCCTTGGAAGGGCGAACACCGGGGAGCTGTTTTTT.

This clonotype occurred a few times. The rearrangement joins TRBV7-8 to TRBJ2-2; no reliable D call. Trimming pared 5 bases from V and 6 bases from J, leaving 7 bases between. Looked up from germline, CDR1 is SGHVS and CDR2 is FQNEAQ. The CDR3 sequence is 12 residues long. The CDR3 DNA sequence: TGTGCCAGCAGCACTGGACCCGGGGAGCTGTTTTTT. Translating gives CASSTGPGELFF.